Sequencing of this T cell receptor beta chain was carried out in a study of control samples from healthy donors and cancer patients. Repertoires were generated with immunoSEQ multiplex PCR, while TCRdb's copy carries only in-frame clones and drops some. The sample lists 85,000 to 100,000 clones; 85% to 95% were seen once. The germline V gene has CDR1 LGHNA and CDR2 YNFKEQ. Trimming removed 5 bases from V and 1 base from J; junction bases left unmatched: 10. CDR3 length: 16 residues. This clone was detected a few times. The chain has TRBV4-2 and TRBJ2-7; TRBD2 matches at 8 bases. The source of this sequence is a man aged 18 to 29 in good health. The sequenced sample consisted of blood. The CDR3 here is CASSAGVREGSYEQYF. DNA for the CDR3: TGTGCCAGCAGCGCGGGGGTCCGGGAGGGTTCCTACGAGCAGTACTTC.